Each of the 3 T cell receptor beta chains below was sequenced from the same sample in a study of PD-1 blockade in classical Hodgkin lymphoma. Some clones are missing from TCRdb's copy, which holds only in-frame ones; the method was immunoSEQ multiplex PCR. The data hold about 15,000 clones, with 55% to 65% observed a single time. In every patient, relapse followed autologous stem cell transplantation, while exposure to brentuximab vedotin differed. This material consisted of peripheral blood mononuclear cells (PBMCs), taken at baseline. These receptor sequences come from a human donor with classical Hodgkin lymphoma.

The V gene is TRBV7-2, the J gene TRBJ1-2; 7 positions match TRBD1. The length of the CDR3 is 13 residues. Germline assignment: CDR1 SGHTA and CDR2 FQGNSA. J lost 5 bases, V lost 5 bases, and 5 bases had no gene match. CDR3 DNA sequence: TGTGCCAGCAGCGAGGGACAGAGTTATGGCTACACCTTC. Its protein is CASSEGQSYGYTF.

The chain employs TRBV7-2 and TRBJ2-5; TRBD1 agrees at 7 bases. The J call could be wrong; TRBJ2-7 is a better fit for the DNA end. CDR1 and CDR2 (germline): SGHTA, FQGNSA. CDR3 length: 15 residues. The DNA for the CDR3 is TGTGCCAGCAGCTTAGGTGGGACAGCCTCCTACGAGCAGTACTTC. This sequence encodes CASSLGGTASYEQYF.

The V and J genes are TRBV7-9 and TRBJ2-5; TRBD1 agrees at 8 bases. Judging by the DNA end, TRBJ2-7 fits better; the J call may be wrong. CDR1 is SEHNR, CDR2 FQNEAQ, per germline (reference sequence). CDR3 length: 15 residues. CDR3 DNA sequence: TGTGCCAGCAGCGTGGGGACAGGTAATTCCTACGAGCAGTACTTC. This translates into CASSVGTGNSYEQYF.